The 32 T cell receptor beta chains below come from one sample, sequenced in a study of regulatory T cells in long-lasting Graves disease. Time point specified: persistent/refractory GD, antithyroid drugs over 5 years with positive TRAb. PBMC-extracted RNA yielded the TCR library. Both iRepertoire HTBI primers and Arm-PCR of CDR3 regions were used to build the TCR beta libraries. TCRdb itself ran the multiplex PCR reads through MiXCR, one entry per CDR3 protein. The sample has roughly 500,000 distinct CDR3 sequences; around a fifth are singletons. Here the sequenced sample was peripheral blood mononuclear cells (PBMCs), taken when the disease was refractory, from a patient treated with antithyroid drugs. These receptors originate from a female donor with Graves disease.

The chain combines TRBV6-2 or TRBV6-3 with TRBJ2-1; maybe TRBD2 (5 bases). Trimming left V 0 bases short and J 10 bases short, with 10 bases between. Germline CDR1 reads MNHEY; CDR2 reads SVGEGT. The CDR3 spans 13 residues. The DNA of the CDR3 is TGTGCCAGCAGTTACTCGGGGAGAGGAGAGCAGTTCTTC. This codes for CASSYSGRGEQFF.

A single count supports this clonotype. A much larger clone differs from this one at a single base, so this may be a read error. The chain employs TRBV28 and TRBJ2-5; 8 bases align to TRBD1. J was trimmed by 11 bases and V by 6 bases; bases with no gene match: 17. Germline CDR1 is MDHEN and CDR2 is SYDVKM. This CDR3 spans 15 amino acids. DNA of the CDR3: TGTGCCAGCAGACTAAACAGGGGGAGTTACAATGAGCAGTACTTC. Its translation: CASRLNRGSYNEQYF. The full variable domain, rest sourced from reference TRBV28 and TRBJ2-5, is DVKVTQSSRYLVKRTGEKVFLECVQDMDHENMFWYRQDPGLGLRLIYFSYDVKMKEKGDIPEGYSVSREKKERFSLILESASTNQTSMYLCASRLNRGSYNEQYFGPGTRLLVL.

The sample holds many counts of this clonotype. The J gene is TRBJ2-7, the V gene TRBV5-8; TRBD1 matches 9 bases. Germline lookup yields CDR1 SGHTS and CDR2 YDEGEE. The CDR3 sequence is 14 residues long. V was clipped by 0 bases and J by 5 bases; unmatched bases: 3. In DNA form, the CDR3 reads TGTGCCAGCAGCTTGGACAGGGGGCTGGACGAGCAGTACTTC. Translating it yields CASSLDRGLDEQYF.

Many counts were recorded for this clonotype. The chain links TRBV7-9 to TRBJ1-6; 10 bases agree with TRBD1. This CDR3 is built from 14 residues. V was pared by 4 bases and J by 7 bases, with 1 base of the junction left unmatched. CDR1 and CDR2 from the germline V gene are SEHNR and FQNEAQ (reference sequence). The CDR3 loop reads CASSWTGGNSPLHF. The CDR3 DNA reads as TGTGCCAGCAGCTGGACAGGGGGGAATTCACCCCTCCACTTT.

This clonotype showed up just a few times. V and J are TRBV24-1 and TRBJ2-7, with D tentatively TRBD2 (6 bases). Per the germline V gene, CDR1 is KGHDR and CDR2 is SFDVKD. This CDR3 comprises 14 residues. The germline V and J ends were trimmed by 3 bases and 6 bases, with 14 bases remaining between them. In DNA form, the CDR3 reads TGTGCCACCAGTGATCCGGGGACTGCCCCCGAGCAGTACTTC. Amino acids: CATSDPGTAPEQYF.

In this sample, this clonotype turned up a few times. The rearrangement links TRBV3-1 to TRBJ2-7; perhaps TRBD1 as D (5 bases). This CDR3 is built from 14 residues. Per germline, CDR1 LGHDT and CDR2 YNNKEL (reference sequence). V lost 8 bases and J lost 6, with 20 bases in between. The CDR3 DNA is TGTGCCAGCTCCAGCGTCCTTCTCCAGGGCGAGCAGTACTTC. It translates to CASSSVLLQGEQYF.

Turning to this clonotype: A junction boundary mismatches the germline segment, possibly from a read error. J is TRBJ2-7 and V is TRBV7-9; TRBD1 matches 11 bases. This CDR3 contains 16 residues. Germline CDR1 is SEHNR and CDR2 is FQNEAQ (reference sequence). The CDR3 protein is CASTTSGQGVSHEQYF. The CDR3 region has the DNA TGTGCCAGCACCACCTCGGGACAGGGGGTCTCCCACGAGCAGTACTTC.

This clonotype has just a few counts. The V and J genes are TRBV11-3 and TRBJ2-1; a possible D gene is TRBD2 (5 bases). V lost 5 bases, J lost 5 bases, and 16 bases lay in between. CDR3 length equals 15 residues. The germline gives CDR1 SGHNT, CDR2 YENEEA. The CDR3, as DNA: TGTGCCAGCAGCACCCTAGGTTTCGGGAACAATGAGCAGTTCTTC. It translates to CASSTLGFGNNEQFF.

This clonotype was seen repeatedly, ten times or more. This sequence joins TRBV28 and TRBJ2-7; 10 bases are shared with TRBD1. This CDR3 spans 18 amino acids. Trimming at V came to 4 bases and at J to 0 bases, leaving 12 bases not matched to a gene. CDR1 and CDR2 (germline): MDHEN, SYDVKM. CDR3 nucleotides: TGTGCCAGCAGTTGGGCCGGGACAGGGGCCGTGGACTCCTACGAGCAGTACTTC. Translated: CASSWAGTGAVDSYEQYF.

The table lists this clonotype with many counts. The chain uses TRBV28 and TRBJ1-1, with unresolved D. The CDR3 spans 14 residues. V shed 7 bases and J shed 0 bases, with 12 bases lying between them. Germline CDR1 reads MDHEN; CDR2 reads SYDVKM. The CDR3 protein is CASNPMGLNTEAFF. CDR3 DNA: TGTGCCAGCAACCCCATGGGTTTGAACACTGAAGCTTTCTTT.

As regards this clonotype: A much more abundant neighbour one base away suggests this may be a read error. This chain links TRBV2 with TRBJ1-1; a weak D match, TRBD1 (6 bases). The V end was cut by 6 bases, the J end by 10 bases, with 21 bases between. The CDR3 totals 14 residues. Germline values: CDR1 SNHLY, CDR2 FYNNEI. CDR3 sequence reads: CASSTGRGLWGAFF. CDR3 nucleotides: TGTGCCAGCAGCACGGGACGGGGGCTTTGGGGAGCTTTCTTT. Looking up the rest from reference TRBV2 and TRBJ1-1 gives the full variable domain: EPEVTQTPSHQVTQMGQEVILRCVPISNHLYFYWYRQILGQKVEFLVSFYNNEISEKSEIFDDQFSVERPDGSNFTLKIRSTKLEDSAMYFCASSTGRGLWGAFFGQGTRLTVV.

Ten or more counts support this clonotype. The chain has TRBV11-3 and TRBJ2-4, with 14 bases identical to TRBD2. V lost 5 bases and J lost 7; bases outside the gene matches: 13. CDR3 length: 18 amino acids. The germline CDR1 and CDR2 sequences are SGHNT and YENEEA. The CDR3 protein is CASSRGLAGELVGNIQYF. CDR3 DNA sequence: TGTGCCAGCAGCCGGGGACTAGCGGGAGAACTCGTGGGGAACATTCAGTACTTC.

This clonotype was detected ten times or more. The junction and the germline gene differ at one end; a read error may be behind it. V gene TRBV5-1 combines with J gene TRBJ2-7, with D tentatively TRBD2 (6 bases). This CDR3 is built from 14 residues. Germline-derived CDR1 and CDR2 are SGHRS and YFSETQ. The CDR3 DNA is TGTGCCAGCAGTTTAACCGGGAGCTCCTACGAGCAGTACTTC. The encoded protein is CASSLTGSSYEQYF. Using reference TRBV5-1 and TRBJ2-7 for the parts outside the CDR3, the full variable domain is KAGVTQTPRYLIKTRGQQVTLSCSPISGHRSVSWYQQTPGQGLQFLFEYFSETQRNKGNFPGRFSGRQFSNSRSEMNVSTLELGDSALYLCASSLTGSSYEQYFGPGTRLTVT.

This clonotype was seen repeatedly, ten times or more. This chain connects TRBV27 to TRBJ1-2; 9 bases fit TRBD1. Germline lookup yields CDR1 MNHEY and CDR2 SMNVEV (reference sequence). The CDR3 covers 19 residues. V trimming: 6 bases; J trimming: 4 bases; junction bases outside the gene matches: 21. The CDR3: CASRPHRGRVRTEIYGYTF. CDR3 sequence (DNA): TGTGCCAGCAGACCTCACAGGGGGCGCGTACGGACGGAAATCTATGGCTACACCTTC.

This clonotype was found a few times. The chain recombines TRBV29-1 with TRBJ1-1; TRBD1 matches at 7 bases. The ends lost 1 base at V and 7 bases at J; junction bases unmatched: 3. The CDR3 contains 12 residues. CDR1 is SQVTM and CDR2 is ANQGSEA in the germline V gene. The CDR3 DNA follows: TGCAGCGTTGAAGGAGGGACAGATGAAGCTTTCTTT. Protein sequence: CSVEGGTDEAFF.

This clonotype was observed a handful of times. The chain couples TRBV5-1 to TRBJ2-7, with D perhaps TRBD2 (6 bases). This CDR3 is 14 amino acids long. CDR1 is SGHRS, CDR2 YFSETQ, per germline. The V end lost 3 bases, the J end lost 2 bases, and 12 bases lay between the germline ends. In DNA form, the CDR3 reads TGCGCCAGCAGCTCGCGGGACGTAGCCTACGAGCAGTACTTC. Residues: CASSSRDVAYEQYF. Full variable domain (missing parts from reference TRBV5-1 and TRBJ2-7): KAGVTQTPRYLIKTRGQQVTLSCSPISGHRSVSWYQQTPGQGLQFLFEYFSETQRNKGNFPGRFSGRQFSNSRSEMNVSTLELGDSALYLCASSSRDVAYEQYFGPGTRLTVT.

Ten or more counts support this clonotype. V gene TRBV6-1 combines with J gene TRBJ1-2; D may be TRBD1 (6 bases). V was cut by 6 bases and J by 5 bases, with 22 bases left in between. CDR3 length: 16 residues. The germline CDR1 and CDR2 sequences are MNHNS and SASEGT. CDR3 in DNA: TGTGCCAGCAGCGTGGGGGCCCTCCGCCTTCTATATGGCTACACCTTC. This translates into CASSVGALRLLYGYTF.

This clonotype was seen at least ten times. This chain joins TRBV2 and TRBJ2-7, with TRBD1 matching 8 bases. There are 15 residues in the CDR3. The V segment lost 4 bases and the J segment 2 bases; nucleotides outside the gene matches: 7. Germline CDR1 reads SNHLY; CDR2 reads FYNNEI. CDR3 nucleotides: TGTGCCAGCAGTGCGGGACAGGACATGGCCTACGAGCAGTACTTC. This encodes CASSAGQDMAYEQYF.

V usage is TRBV3-1 and J usage is TRBJ2-7; weak D call: TRBD1 (6 bases). The CDR3 totals 15 residues. The ends were cut back, 3 bases at V and 0 bases at J, with 12 bases in the middle. Germline V lookup: CDR1 LGHDT, CDR2 YNNKEL (reference sequence). CDR3 nucleotides: TGTGCCAGCAGCCACCGGGACATAAGCTCCTACGAGCAGTACTTC. Residues: CASSHRDISSYEQYF.

This clonotype was detected many times. The chain uses TRBV6-5 and TRBJ1-5, with 9 bases lining up with TRBD1. This CDR3 contains 14 residues. Looked up from germline, CDR1 is MNHEY and CDR2 is SVGAGI. The V and J ends lost 3 bases and 6 bases, in that order; junction bases with no gene match: 3. CDR3 nucleotides: TGTGCCAGCAGTTATTCGACAGGGGGTCAGCCCCAGCATTTT. This translates into CASSYSTGGQPQHF.

This clonotype was counted many times. The V gene is TRBV2, the J gene TRBJ1-1; 8 bases are a match to TRBD1. The CDR3 has 14 residues. Germline V gene data show CDR1 as SNHLY and CDR2 as FYNNEI. Unmatched junction bases numbered 6, after V lost 5 bases and J lost 4 bases. The CDR3 loop is CASSPTGGVTEAFF. CDR3 coding DNA: TGTGCCAGCAGTCCCACAGGGGGGGTCACTGAAGCTTTCTTT.

The V and J genes are TRBV19 and TRBJ1-4, with D possibly matching TRBD1 (6 bases). Germline values: CDR1 LNHDA, CDR2 SQIVND (reference sequence). The CDR3 consists of 15 residues. V was trimmed by 5 bases and J by 3 bases, leaving 13 bases between them. The CDR3 loop is CASSSGTTSNEKLFF. CDR3 sequence (DNA): TGTGCCAGTAGTTCCGGGACAACCTCTAATGAAAAACTGTTTTTT.

This clonotype was counted once. The chain links TRBV4-1 to TRBJ2-3, with 8 nucleotides matching TRBD2. CDR1 and CDR2 (germline): MGHRA, YSYEKL. There are 17 residues in the CDR3. V shed 1 base, J shed 1 base, and the junction held 7 bases outside the gene matches. The CDR3 loop reads CASSQVIAGIRTDTQYF. CDR3 DNA sequence: TGCGCCAGCAGCCAAGTAATAGCGGGGATTCGCACAGATACGCAGTATTTT.

The chain links TRBV19 to TRBJ1-1, with a weak D call TRBD1 (5 bases). V lost 5 bases, J lost 2 bases, and 12 bases lay in between. The CDR3 length is 14 residues. CDR1 is LNHDA, CDR2 SQIVND, per germline (reference sequence). DNA of the CDR3: TGTGCCAGTAGTTGGGGAGGGGCTAACACTGAAGCTTTCTTT. It is translated as CASSWGGANTEAFF.

The chain links TRBV19 to TRBJ2-7; TRBD2 is a possible D gene (5 bases). The CDR3 consists of 13 residues. Germline V CDR1 and CDR2: LNHDA, SQIVND (reference sequence). Trimming took off 5 bases at V and 5 bases at J, with 13 bases between the two ends. Here the CDR3 DNA reads TGTGCCAGTAGTGCAGGACTTAACGACGAGCAGTACTTC. Its translation is CASSAGLNDEQYF. Looking up the rest from reference TRBV19 and TRBJ2-7 gives the full variable domain: DGGITQSPKYLFRKEGQNVTLSCEQNLNHDAMYWYRQDPGQGLRLIYYSQIVNDFQKGDIAEGYSVSREKKESFPLTVTSAQKNPTAFYLCASSAGLNDEQYFGPGTRLTVT.

About this clonotype itself: It may be a read error: a sequence one base away is much more abundant. The missing conserved phenylalanine or tryptophan at the end of this CDR3 makes a read error likely. V is TRBV11-2 and J is TRBJ1-2; a possible D gene is TRBD1 (5 bases). V gave up 0 bases and J gave up 8 bases, with 16 bases separating them. The CDR3 runs to 15 residues. The germline V gene has CDR1 SGHAT and CDR2 FQNNGV. This CDR3 reads CASSLERDGRWGYTL. For the CDR3, the DNA is TGTGCCAGCAGCTTAGAGCGGGACGGCCGTTGGGGCTACACCCTC.

This clonotype turned up a few times. V usage is TRBV2 and J usage is TRBJ2-5, with 13 bases aligning to TRBD2. The V gene end was trimmed by 5 bases and the J gene end by 5 bases; junction bases not matched to a gene: 17. Per germline, CDR1 SNHLY and CDR2 FYNNEI. This CDR3 contains 19 residues. The CDR3 bases are TGTGCCAGCAGTTTCTCCGGCGGGCAGGGACTAGCGGGGATGGAGACCCAGTACTTC. This codes for CASSFSGGQGLAGMETQYF.

This clonotype came up many times. The gene calls are TRBV9 and TRBJ2-7; TRBD2 matches 8 bases. The CDR3 extends over 14 amino acids. The germline V gene encodes CDR1 SGDLS and CDR2 YYNGEE. J was trimmed by 3 bases and V by 4 bases; bases with no gene match: 6. DNA for the CDR3: TGTGCCAGCAGCCCCCCGGGAGGGAGCTACGAGCAGTACTTC. This sequence encodes CASSPPGGSYEQYF.

On this clonotype: With a much larger clone just one base away, this may be a read error. The rearrangement links TRBV7-2 to TRBJ1-2; D not resolved. V lost 6 bases, J lost 6 bases, and 14 bases lay in between. The CDR3 length is 13 residues. Germline CDR1 is SGHTA and CDR2 is FQGNSA. CDR3 in amino acids: CASRRAETDGYTF. The CDR3 nucleotides are TGTGCCAGCAGGAGGGCCGAGACGGATGGCTACACCTTC.

A word on this clonotype: A much larger clone differs by one base, so this may be a read error. The rearrangement uses TRBV6-5 and TRBJ1-2; D remains ambiguous. V shed 4 bases and J shed 4 bases, with 16 bases lying between them. The CDR3 spans 15 residues. CDR1 and CDR2 (germline): MNHEY, SVGAGI. In DNA form, the CDR3 reads TGTGCCAGCAGTTTCTCCTCCGACGGCCCCTATGGCTACACCTTC. The encoded protein is CASSFSSDGPYGYTF.

In this sample, this clonotype turned up many times. The chain couples TRBV28 to TRBJ2-7, with 7 bases identical to TRBD2. V was pared by 6 bases and J by 5 bases, with 16 bases of the junction left unmatched. The germline gives CDR1 MDHEN, CDR2 SYDVKM. The length of the CDR3 is 16 residues. CDR3 residues: CASSPLLGEGRDEQYF. Written as DNA, the CDR3 is TGTGCCAGCAGCCCCCTCTTGGGGGAGGGCCGGGACGAGCAGTACTTC.

This clonotype was seen a few times. The chain joins TRBV20-1 to TRBJ2-7; TRBD2 matches at 7 bases. Trimming at V came to 5 bases and at J to 0 bases, leaving 10 bases not matched to a gene. The CDR3 consists of 15 residues. Germline CDR1 reads DFQATT; CDR2 reads SNEGSKA (reference sequence). The CDR3, as DNA: TGCAGTGCTGGGGGGGGACTGTTGAGCTCCTACGAGCAGTACTTC. Protein sequence: CSAGGGLLSSYEQYF.